The 22 T cell receptor beta chains listed next were all sequenced from one sample in a study of cytomegalovirus exposure and HLA in healthy donors. The protocol was immunoSEQ multiplex PCR, while the TCRdb copy is restricted to in-frame clones and leaves out a portion. The data show some 190,000 clones, around nine tenths seen once. The sequenced sample was PBMCs. The receptors stem from a man between 25 and 39 years old in good health and CMV-seropositive.

The chain is built from TRBV28 and TRBJ2-7; 9 bases line up with TRBD1. V trimming: 3 bases; J trimming: 0 bases; junction bases outside the gene matches: 9. The germline CDR1 and CDR2 sequences are MDHEN and SYDVKM. The CDR3 loop spans 17 amino acids. Here the CDR3 reads CASSFYRTGVVSYEQYF. CDR3 nucleotide sequence: TGTGCCAGCAGTTTTTACCGGACAGGGGTTGTCTCCTACGAGCAGTACTTC.

The V call is TRBV4-1, the J call TRBJ1-1; D not certain. This CDR3 has 15 residues. The V gene lost 0 bases and the J gene lost 2 bases, with 10 bases spanning the gap. CDR1 is MGHRA, CDR2 YSYEKL, per germline. In DNA form, the CDR3 reads TGCGCCAGCAGCCAAGATCCGGTGCTTAACACTGAAGCTTTCTTT. Protein sequence: CASSQDPVLNTEAFF.

DNA for the CDR3: TGCGCCAGCAGCTTGGGTGCTGTTCGCTCTGGAAACACCATATATTTT. Translation: CASSLGAVRSGNTIYF. V is TRBV5-1 and J is TRBJ1-3; D gene unclear. The CDR3 runs to 16 residues. Trimming shortened V by 0 bases and J by 0 bases, and 10 bases separated the two germline ends. Germline assignment: CDR1 SGHRS and CDR2 YFSETQ.

The chain uses TRBV6-6 and TRBJ2-7, with D hard to call. Trimming left V 8 bases short and J 5 bases short, with 19 bases between. Germline V gene lookup returns CDR1 MNHNY and CDR2 SVGAGI (reference sequence). The CDR3 is 14 residues long. The CDR3 DNA sequence: TGTGCCAGCTCTAAACAGACCGCTGGGGACGAGCAGTACTTC. Translation: CASSKQTAGDEQYF.

CDR3 sequence (DNA): TGTGCCTGGAGTCCCAGGGCCCGGGGCCTTCAGCCCCAGCATTTT. This sequence encodes CAWSPRARGLQPQHF. V usage is TRBV30 and J usage is TRBJ1-5; tentatively, D is TRBD1 (5 bases). Germline CDR1 is GTSNPN and CDR2 is SVGIG (reference sequence). V was pared by 2 bases and J by 6 bases, with 17 bases between. The CDR3 covers 15 residues.

The chain has TRBV7-3 and TRBJ2-1; TRBD2 aligns across 12 bases. Germline assignment: CDR1 SGHTA and CDR2 FQGTGA. Unmatched junction bases numbered 9, after V lost 5 bases and J lost 1 base. The length of the CDR3 is 18 residues. The CDR3 loop reads CASSRLAGGPGSYNEQFF. DNA for the CDR3: TGTGCCAGCAGCCGTCTAGCGGGGGGGCCAGGGTCCTACAATGAGCAGTTCTTC. Combining the CDR3 with reference TRBV7-3 and TRBJ2-1 gives the whole variable domain GAGVSQTPSNKVTEKGKYVELRCDPISGHTALYWYRQSLGQGPEFLIYFQGTGAADDSGLPNDRFFAVRPEGSVSTLKIQRTERGDSAVYLCASSRLAGGPGSYNEQFFGPGTRLTVL.

V and J are TRBV6-5 and TRBJ2-7; D may be TRBD1 (6 bases). V lost 7 bases, J lost 5 bases, and 12 bases lay in between. Germline lookup yields CDR1 MNHEY and CDR2 SVGAGI. The length of the CDR3 is 12 residues. CDR3 DNA sequence: TGTGCCAGCAATGACAGGTGGGACGAGCAGTACTTC. Its protein product is CASNDRWDEQYF.

On this clone: The same CDR3 is also encoded by other DNA sequences in this sample. The CDR3, as DNA: TGCGCCAGCAGCTTAACAGGGGGGACTGAAGCTTTCTTT. Translating it yields CASSLTGGTEAFF. This chain connects TRBV5-1 to TRBJ1-1, with TRBD1 identical over 8 bases. The CDR3 is made up of 13 amino acids. Per the germline V gene, CDR1 is SGHRS and CDR2 is YFSETQ. V shed 2 bases and J 5 bases; nucleotides not matched to a gene: 2.

In its sample, this clone was seen a few times. The V call is TRBV7-3, the J call TRBJ2-7; D is unclear. The germline V gene has CDR1 SGHTA and CDR2 FQGTGA. This CDR3 has 13 residues. The ends were cut back, 5 bases at V and 3 bases at J, with 11 bases in the middle. The CDR3 DNA sequence: TGTGCCAGCAGCGCCGGACCGGGCTACGAGCAGTACTTC. This gives the protein CASSAGPGYEQYF.

The gene calls are TRBV28 and TRBJ1-1; D gene ambiguous. V was trimmed by 6 bases and J by 3 bases, leaving 11 bases between them. There are 13 residues in the CDR3. Germline V gene sequence: CDR1 MDHEN, CDR2 SYDVKM. The CDR3 DNA reads TGTGCCAGCAGAGATACCGGGGACACTGAAGCTTTCTTT. Its translation: CASRDTGDTEAFF.

The genes are TRBV7-3 and TRBJ2-7; D possibly matches TRBD1 or TRBD2 (5 bases each). The CDR3 sequence is 14 residues long. Trimming stripped 5 bases from V and 3 bases from J, with 14 bases between. From germline, CDR1 is SGHTA and CDR2 FQGTGA. For the CDR3, the DNA is TGTGCCAGCAGCCCCTCTGGGGGTGACTACGAGCAGTACTTC. The encoded protein is CASSPSGGDYEQYF.

This chain uses TRBV2 with TRBJ1-1; maybe TRBD1 (5 bases). Germline loops: CDR1 SNHLY, CDR2 FYNNEI. V gave up 6 bases and J gave up 4 bases, with 24 bases separating them. The CDR3 runs to 17 residues. The CDR3 is CASSLWGLPNRGTEAFF. The CDR3 DNA follows: TGTGCCAGCAGCCTTTGGGGCCTCCCTAATCGGGGCACTGAAGCTTTCTTT.

The rearrangement joins TRBV6-6 to TRBJ1-5, with D maybe TRBD1 (6 bases). The CDR3 runs to 16 residues. V lost 3 bases to trimming and J lost 2 bases, with 14 bases between them. Germline values: CDR1 MNHNY, CDR2 SVGAGI (reference sequence). CDR3 region: CASSYGRGKGNQPQHF. Written as DNA, the CDR3 is TGTGCCAGCAGTTATGGCAGGGGAAAGGGCAATCAGCCCCAGCATTTT.

J is TRBJ2-5 and V is TRBV9; TRBD1 matches at 10 bases. V lost 4 bases to trimming and J lost 4 bases; unmatched junction nucleotides: 7. In germline, CDR1 is SGDLS, CDR2 YYNGEE. The CDR3 has 15 amino acids. CDR3 sequence (DNA): TGTGCCAGCAGCCCCCGGACAGGGGGAGGAGAGACCCAGTACTTC. Its translation: CASSPRTGGGETQYF. The full variable domain, completed using reference TRBV9 and TRBJ2-5, is DSGVTQTPKHLITATGQRVTLRCSPRSGDLSVYWYQQSLDQGLQFLIQYYNGEERAKGNILERFSAQQFPDLHSELNLSSLELGDSALYFCASSPRTGGGETQYFGPGTRLLVL.

This chain links TRBV10-3 with TRBJ2-7; D assignment may be TRBD1 or TRBD2 (5 bases each). The CDR3 totals 13 residues. V dropped 3 bases and J dropped 3 bases, with 9 bases sitting between them. Germline CDR1 reads ENHRY; CDR2 reads SYGVKD. The CDR3 here is CAISELGDYEQYF. The CDR3 DNA sequence: TGTGCCATCAGTGAACTGGGGGACTACGAGCAGTACTTC.

The V gene is TRBV30, the J gene TRBJ1-6; D may be TRBD1 (5 bases). The CDR3 consists of 16 residues. V lost 4 bases, J lost 0 bases, and 13 bases lay in between. Germline values: CDR1 GTSNPN, CDR2 SVGIG (reference sequence). Written as DNA, the CDR3 is TGTGCCTGGATGAGGGGTGGGGCCTCCTATAATTCACCCCTCCACTTT. Residues: CAWMRGGASYNSPLHF.

The chain joins TRBV28 to TRBJ1-2; no firm D call. The V gene's germline CDR1 is MDHEN and CDR2 SYDVKM. This CDR3 spans 15 amino acids. The V end was cut by 5 bases, the J end by 3 bases, with 16 bases between. CDR3 residues: CASSTTWTYYYGYTF. The DNA for the CDR3 is TGTGCCAGCAGTACCACCTGGACGTATTACTATGGCTACACCTTC.

V is TRBV27 and J is TRBJ1-1; no clear D gene. V lost 8 bases and J 6 bases, leaving 19 bases between the germline ends. Germline CDR1 reads MNHEY; CDR2 reads SMNVEV (reference sequence). CDR3 length: 14 residues. The CDR3 protein is CASHDRLTLAEAFF. In DNA, the CDR3 is TGTGCCAGCCACGATCGACTTACGCTAGCTGAAGCTTTCTTT.

This clone was counted ten times or more. The chain employs TRBV6-5 and TRBJ2-1, with 7 bases that match TRBD2. Germline loops: CDR1 MNHEY, CDR2 SVGAGI. This CDR3 contains 16 residues. V gave up 3 bases and J gave up 2 bases; unmatched junction bases: 7. DNA for the CDR3: TGTGCCAGCAGTTATTCCGGGAGGAGCGCCTACAATGAGCAGTTCTTC. Protein: CASSYSGRSAYNEQFF.

The chain employs TRBV27 and TRBJ2-7; TRBD1 aligns across 10 bases. V shed 1 base and J 4 bases; nucleotides not matched to a gene: 10. This CDR3 region has 17 residues. CDR1 MNHEY and CDR2 SMNVEV come from the germline V gene (reference sequence). The CDR3 bases are TGTGCCAGCAGTTTATACACCAGGACAGGGGGAGGTTACGAGCAGTACTTC. It encodes CASSLYTRTGGGYEQYF.

A single count supports this clone. The V call is TRBV2, the J call TRBJ2-3, with TRBD2 matching 11 bases. The CDR3 is 17 residues long. The V segment lost 0 bases and the J segment 5 bases; nucleotides outside the gene matches: 7. CDR1 is SNHLY and CDR2 is FYNNEI in the germline V gene. CDR3 bases: TGTGCCAGCAGTGAAGCGCTTCGACTAGCGGGGAGAGATACGCAGTATTTT. Its translation is CASSEALRLAGRDTQYF.

V gene TRBV5-1 combines with J gene TRBJ2-7; D uncertain. In germline, CDR1 is SGHRS, CDR2 YFSETQ. The CDR3 has 14 residues. V shed 3 bases and J shed 1 base, with 11 bases lying between them. The CDR3 spells CASSSTGRSYEQYF. The CDR3 region has the DNA TGCGCCAGCAGCTCCACGGGCAGATCCTACGAGCAGTACTTC.